The rows below give T cell receptor beta chains drawn from one sample of a study of cytomegalovirus exposure and HLA in healthy donors. TCRdb keeps only in-frame clones here, not all; method: immunoSEQ multiplex PCR. The top ten hold 1.5% to 2% of the sample, which has 100,000 to 150,000 clones, just over 15% seen once. Sequenced: PBMCs. These receptors all come from a young woman in good health and CMV-seronegative. The CDR3 runs from the conserved cysteine through the conserved F or W. Each record gives: clone size, V gene, D gene, J gene, CDR3 DNA, CDR3 protein. A D gene is named only where the DNA matches it firmly. Clone sizes are given selectively: once, few, many, or a class where the clone is expanded.

NA,TRBV29-1,TRBD1,TRBJ2-1,TGCAGCGTTGATAGGACAGGGGGTTTGTATGAGCAGTTCTTC,CSVDRTGGLYEQFF
few,TRBV29-1,NA,TRBJ1-1,TGCAGCGTTGACCCTAAAGGGGATGAAGCTTTCTTT,CSVDPKGDEAFF
NA,TRBV11-2,TRBD2,TRBJ2-5,TGTGCCAGCAGCCCGGGACTAGCGGGAGGAGGGGAAGAGACCCAGTACTTC,CASSPGLAGGGEETQYF
NA,TRBV7-3,TRBD2,TRBJ2-5,TGTGCCAGCAGCTTAACTAGCGGGAACCAAGAGACCCAGTACTTC,CASSLTSGNQETQYF
few,TRBV28,TRBD1,TRBJ2-7,TGTGCCAGCCTAGGTAGGGGGACAGCCACTCGGGAGCAGTACTTC,CASLGRGTATREQYF
NA,TRBV7-8,TRBD1,TRBJ1-2,TGTGCCAGCAGCGGGCGACAGGGGAAAAACTATGGCTACACCTTC,CASSGRQGKNYGYTF
NA,TRBV5-1,NA,TRBJ1-1,TGCGCCAGCAGCCTGTCTCCCGGTGACACGTGGACTGAAGCTTTCTTT,CASSLSPGDTWTEAFF
NA,TRBV14,TRBD1,TRBJ2-7,TGTGCCAGCAGCCAAGCGGGACAGTGGTACGAGCAGTACTTC,CASSQAGQWYEQYF
NA,TRBV21-1,NA,TRBJ2-7,TGTGCCAGCAGCGGACTCTACGAGCAGTACTTC,CASSGLYEQYF
few,TRBV5-1,NA,TRBJ2-7,TGCGCCAGCAGCTTAAGGGGGGAGGGCAGGAGGGACGAGCAGTACTTC,CASSLRGEGRRDEQYF
NA,TRBV6-5,TRBD2,TRBJ2-7,TGTGCCGCGGGACTAGCGGGAGGCGGCCCCTACGAGCAGTACTTC,CAAGLAGGGPYEQYF
NA,TRBV9,NA,TRBJ2-3,TGTGCCAGCAGCGGAGAGGGGGACCCCACAGATACGCAGTATTTT,CASSGEGDPTDTQYF
NA,TRBV6-1,NA,TRBJ2-5,TGTGCCAGCAGTTATTACCGGGACAAAGAGACCCAGTACTTC,CASSYYRDKETQYF
NA,TRBV28,TRBD2,TRBJ2-5,TGTGCCAGCAGTTTAAGGCCGGGACTAGCGGGAGTAGAGACCCAGTACTTC,CASSLRPGLAGVETQYF
few,TRBV5-5,TRBD1,TRBJ1-5,TGTGCCAGCAGCTTATCCCCGGGACAGGGCTCCAATCAGCCCCAGCATTTT,CASSLSPGQGSNQPQHF
NA,TRBV13,NA,TRBJ2-7,TGTGCCAGCAGCCGGACACCTTCCTACGAGCAGTACTTC,CASSRTPSYEQYF
NA,TRBV28,NA,TRBJ1-5,TGTGCCAGCAGTTTACCCCCGGGACTGGATTTT,CASSLPPGLDF
few,TRBV28,NA,TRBJ1-3,TGTGCCAGCAGTTCCGGGGCTGGAAACACCATATATTTT,CASSSGAGNTIYF
few,TRBV6-5,TRBD2,TRBJ2-7,TGTGCCAGCAGTTACCCTCGGGCGGGAGACTTCGAGCAGTACTTC,CASSYPRAGDFEQYF
NA,TRBV7-2,NA,TRBJ1-5,TGTGCCAGCAGCTACCCGACCGGGGGGCCCCAGCATTTT,CASSYPTGGPQHF
few,TRBV2,NA,TRBJ2-2,TGTGCCAGCAGTCGCCGGGACACCCAGAACACCGGGGAGCTGTTTTTT,CASSRRDTQNTGELFF
few,TRBV7-3,NA,TRBJ2-3,TGTGCCAGCAGCTTAACCGTTCGGGGGACTTTCACAGATACGCAGTATTTT,CASSLTVRGTFTDTQYF
few,TRBV30,TRBD1,TRBJ1-2,TGTGCCTGGAGTGGGACAGGGGTTGTTGGCTACACCTTC,CAWSGTGVVGYTF
few,TRBV6-6,NA,TRBJ1-1,TGTGCCAGCAGTTATACAGGGAACACTGAAGCTTTCTTT,CASSYTGNTEAFF
few,TRBV9,TRBD1,TRBJ1-1,TGTGCCAGCAGTGAGGGGACAGGGGTCTTGAACACTGAAGCTTTCTTT,CASSEGTGVLNTEAFF
few,TRBV7-2,TRBD1,TRBJ1-1,TGTGCCAGCAGCTCGGGACAGGGGAACATGAACACTGAAGCTTTCTTT,CASSSGQGNMNTEAFF
NA,TRBV6-5,TRBD2,TRBJ2-7,TGTGCCAGCAGTTCCCGTAGACTAGCGGGCTTGGAGGAGCAGTACTTC,CASSSRRLAGLEEQYF
few,TRBV6-5,TRBD1,TRBJ1-2,TGTGCCAGCAGTTACTCGGGACAGAATTTCTATGGCTACACCTTC,CASSYSGQNFYGYTF
few,TRBV9,NA,TRBJ2-1,TGTGCCAGCAGCGTAGGTGGGAGCTCCCACAATGAGCAGTTCTTC,CASSVGGSSHNEQFF
NA,TRBV6-1,TRBD1,TRBJ2-7,TGTGCCACCAGGACAGGGTACAACGAGCAGTACTTC,CATRTGYNEQYF
NA,TRBV27,TRBD2,TRBJ2-1,TGTGCCAGCAGTTTAGGCGGGGGGGCCTATGAGCAGTTCTTC,CASSLGGGAYEQFF
few,TRBV7-2,NA,TRBJ2-7,TGTGCCAGCGGGTCGACAGTGGTAGAGCAGTACTTC,CASGSTVVEQYF
NA,TRBV4-3,NA,TRBJ2-2,TGCGCCAGCAGCCAAGACAGGGCGCCGGGCACCGGGGAGCTGTTTTTT,CASSQDRAPGTGELFF
few,TRBV9,NA,TRBJ2-1,TGTGCCAGCAGCGTACCTTCGAGGGGGACCTACAATGAGCAGTTCTTC,CASSVPSRGTYNEQFF
NA,TRBV5-6,TRBD1,TRBJ1-2,TGTGCCAGCAGAGAGGACAGGGTGGATGGCTACACCTTC,CASREDRVDGYTF
NA,TRBV6-6,NA,TRBJ1-6,TGTGCCAGCAGTTACCGTGAGGCCCCTAATTCACCCCTCCACTTT,CASSYREAPNSPLHF
NA,TRBV6-6,NA,TRBJ1-1,TGTGCCAGCAGTGAACAGGGTAGGGCTTTCTTT,CASSEQGRAFF
once,TRBV7-9,TRBD2,TRBJ2-1,TGTGCCAGCAGCTCGGAACTAGCGGGAGGAGATGAGCAGTTCTTC,CASSSELAGGDEQFF
NA,TRBV14,NA,TRBJ1-1,TGTGCCAGCAGCCTGACACTTAACACTGAAGCTTTCTTT,CASSLTLNTEAFF
few,TRBV6-5,NA,TRBJ1-2,TGTGCCAGCAGCCGCGACACTTCCTATGGCTACACCTTC,CASSRDTSYGYTF